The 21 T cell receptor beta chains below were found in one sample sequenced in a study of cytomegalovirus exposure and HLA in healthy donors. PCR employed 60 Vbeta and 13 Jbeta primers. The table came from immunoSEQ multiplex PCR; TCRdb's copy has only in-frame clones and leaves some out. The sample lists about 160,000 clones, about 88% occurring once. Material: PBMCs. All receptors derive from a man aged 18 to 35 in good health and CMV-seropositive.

The CDR3 loop reads CASSIGQGSGYTF. The CDR3 region has the DNA TGTGCCAGTAGTATCGGACAGGGTTCGGGCTACACCTTC. The J gene is TRBJ1-2, the V gene TRBV19; 8 nucleotides align to TRBD1. The CDR3 is made up of 13 amino acids. CDR1 is LNHDA and CDR2 is SQIVND in the germline V gene (reference sequence). V shed 3 bases, J shed 8 bases, and the junction held 5 bases outside the gene matches. The variable domain in full, with the rest retrieved from reference TRBV19 and TRBJ1-2, is DGGITQSPKYLFRKEGQNVTLSCEQNLNHDAMYWYRQDPGQGLRLIYYSQIVNDFQKGDIAEGYSVSREKKESFPLTVTSAQKNPTAFYLCASSIGQGSGYTFGSGTRLTVV.

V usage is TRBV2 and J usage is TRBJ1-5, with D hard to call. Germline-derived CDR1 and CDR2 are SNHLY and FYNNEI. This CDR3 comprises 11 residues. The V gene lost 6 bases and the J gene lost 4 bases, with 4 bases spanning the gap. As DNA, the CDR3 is TGTGCCAGCAGATATAATCAGCCCCAGCATTTT. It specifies CASRYNQPQHF.

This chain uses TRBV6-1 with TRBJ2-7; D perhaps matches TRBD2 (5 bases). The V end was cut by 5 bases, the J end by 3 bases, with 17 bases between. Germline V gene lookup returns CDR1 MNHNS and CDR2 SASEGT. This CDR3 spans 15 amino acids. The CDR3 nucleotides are TGTGCCAGCAGTAACTACGGGGAGAGCGGCTACGAGCAGTACTTC. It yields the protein CASSNYGESGYEQYF.

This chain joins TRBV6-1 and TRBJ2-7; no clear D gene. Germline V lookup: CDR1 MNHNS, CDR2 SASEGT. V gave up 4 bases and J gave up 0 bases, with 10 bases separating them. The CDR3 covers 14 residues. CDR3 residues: CASSAARVSYEQYF. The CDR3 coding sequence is TGTGCCAGCAGTGCCGCTCGGGTCTCCTACGAGCAGTACTTC.

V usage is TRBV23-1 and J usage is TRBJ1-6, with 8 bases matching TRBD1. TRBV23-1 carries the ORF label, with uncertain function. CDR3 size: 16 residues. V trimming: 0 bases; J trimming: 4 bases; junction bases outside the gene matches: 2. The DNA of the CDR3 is TGCGCCAGCAGTCAATCCAGACAGGGGTATAATTCACCCCTCCACTTT. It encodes CASSQSRQGYNSPLHF.

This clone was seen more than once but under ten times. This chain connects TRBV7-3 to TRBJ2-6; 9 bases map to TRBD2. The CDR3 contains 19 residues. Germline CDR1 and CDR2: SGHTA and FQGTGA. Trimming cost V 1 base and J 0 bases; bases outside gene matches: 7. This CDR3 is CASSLMGGGALSGANVLTF. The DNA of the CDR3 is TGTGCCAGCAGCTTAATGGGCGGGGGGGCCCTCTCTGGGGCCAACGTCCTGACTTTC.

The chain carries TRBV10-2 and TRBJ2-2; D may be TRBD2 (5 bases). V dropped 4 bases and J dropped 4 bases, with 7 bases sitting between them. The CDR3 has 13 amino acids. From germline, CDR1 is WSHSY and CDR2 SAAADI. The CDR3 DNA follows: TGCGCCAGCAGTGGAGAGGGCACCGGGGAGCTGTTTTTT. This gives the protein CASSGEGTGELFF.

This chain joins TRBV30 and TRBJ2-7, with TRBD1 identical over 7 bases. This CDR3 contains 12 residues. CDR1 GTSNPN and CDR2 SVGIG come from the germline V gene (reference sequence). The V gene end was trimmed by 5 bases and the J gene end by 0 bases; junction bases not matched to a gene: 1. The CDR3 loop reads CAWGTDSYEQYF. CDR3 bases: TGTGCCTGGGGGACAGACTCCTACGAGCAGTACTTC. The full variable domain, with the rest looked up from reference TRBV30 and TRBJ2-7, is SQTIHQWPATLVQPVGSPLSLECTVEGTSNPNLYWYRQAAGRGLQLLFYSVGIGQISSEVPQNLSASRPQDRQFILSSKKLLLSDSGFYLCAWGTDSYEQYFGPGTRLTVT.

The CDR3 loop is CASSPVPGQEPQHF. CDR3 sequence (DNA): TGCGCCAGCAGCCCCGTCCCGGGACAAGAGCCCCAGCATTTT. The chain combines TRBV5-1 with TRBJ1-5; D might be TRBD1 (6 bases). The germline V gene encodes CDR1 SGHRS and CDR2 YFSETQ. Trimming shortened V by 4 bases and J by 8 bases, and 16 bases separated the two germline ends. The CDR3 spans 14 residues.

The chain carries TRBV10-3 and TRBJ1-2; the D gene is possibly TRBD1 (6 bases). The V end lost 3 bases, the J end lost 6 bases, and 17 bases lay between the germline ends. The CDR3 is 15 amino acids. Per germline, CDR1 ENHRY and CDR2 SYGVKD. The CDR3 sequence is CAISEGQGSLDGYTF. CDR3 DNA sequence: TGTGCCATCAGTGAAGGGCAGGGGAGTCTCGATGGCTACACCTTC.

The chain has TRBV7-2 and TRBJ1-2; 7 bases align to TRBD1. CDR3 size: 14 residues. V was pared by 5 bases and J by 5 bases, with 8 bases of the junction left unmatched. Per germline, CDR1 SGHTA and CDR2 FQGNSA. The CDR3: CASSASGTAYGYTF. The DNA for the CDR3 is TGTGCCAGCAGCGCTTCCGGGACAGCATATGGCTACACCTTC.

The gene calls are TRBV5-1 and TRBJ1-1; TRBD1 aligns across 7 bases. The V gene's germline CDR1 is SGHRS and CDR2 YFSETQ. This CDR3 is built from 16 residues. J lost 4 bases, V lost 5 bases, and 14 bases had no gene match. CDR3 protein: CASRQGQPSGGTEAFF. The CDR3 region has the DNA TGCGCCAGCAGGCAGGGACAGCCAAGCGGAGGCACTGAAGCTTTCTTT.

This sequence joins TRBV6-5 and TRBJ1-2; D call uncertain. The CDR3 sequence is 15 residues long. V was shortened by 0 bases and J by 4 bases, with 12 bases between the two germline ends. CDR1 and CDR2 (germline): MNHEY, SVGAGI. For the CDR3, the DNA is TGTGCCAGCAGTTACTCGGAGGGTGGACGCTATGGCTACACCTTC. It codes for CASSYSEGGRYGYTF.

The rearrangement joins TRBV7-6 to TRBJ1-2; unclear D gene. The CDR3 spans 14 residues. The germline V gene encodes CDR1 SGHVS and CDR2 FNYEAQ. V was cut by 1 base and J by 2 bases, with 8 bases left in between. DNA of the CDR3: TGTGCCAGCAGCTTAGGGACTCTCAACTATGGCTACACCTTC. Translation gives CASSLGTLNYGYTF.

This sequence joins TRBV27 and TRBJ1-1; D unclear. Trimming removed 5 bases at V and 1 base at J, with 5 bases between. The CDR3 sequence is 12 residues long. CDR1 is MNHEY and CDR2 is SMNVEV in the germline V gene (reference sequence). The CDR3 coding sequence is TGTGCCAGCAGTCCAGGGAACACTGAAGCTTTCTTT. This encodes CASSPGNTEAFF.

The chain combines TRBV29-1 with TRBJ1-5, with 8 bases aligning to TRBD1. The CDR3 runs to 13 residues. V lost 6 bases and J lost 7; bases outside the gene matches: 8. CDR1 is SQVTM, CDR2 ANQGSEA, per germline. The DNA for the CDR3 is TGCAGCGTGAGTCAGGGGGCCGAGCAGCCCCAGCATTTT. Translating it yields CSVSQGAEQPQHF.

CDR3 sequence (DNA): TGTGCCAGTAGTATAGCTGGGCTGAGTAATGAAAAACTGTTTTTT. Protein sequence: CASSIAGLSNEKLFF. The genes are TRBV19 and TRBJ1-4; D unclear. This CDR3 contains 15 residues. Deletions cut 1 base from V and 4 bases from J, with 10 bases between. Germline lookup yields CDR1 LNHDA and CDR2 SQIVND (reference sequence).

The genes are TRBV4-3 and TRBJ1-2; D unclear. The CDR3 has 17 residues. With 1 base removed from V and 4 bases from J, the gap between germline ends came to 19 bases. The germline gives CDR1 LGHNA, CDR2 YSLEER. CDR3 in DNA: TGCGCCAGCAGCCAAGGCGTCGAAGAGGCTGAACCCTATGGCTACACCTTC. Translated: CASSQGVEEAEPYGYTF.

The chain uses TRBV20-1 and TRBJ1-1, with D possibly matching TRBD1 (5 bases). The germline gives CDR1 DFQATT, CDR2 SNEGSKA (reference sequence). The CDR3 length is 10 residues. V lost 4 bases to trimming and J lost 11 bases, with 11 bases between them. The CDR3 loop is CSATETAAFF. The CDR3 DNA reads TGCAGTGCTACCGAGACAGCGGCTTTCTTT.

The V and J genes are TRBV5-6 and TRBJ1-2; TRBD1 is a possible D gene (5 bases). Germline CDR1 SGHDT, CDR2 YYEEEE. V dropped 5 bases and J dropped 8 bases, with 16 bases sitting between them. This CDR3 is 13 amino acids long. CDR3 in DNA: TGTGCCAGCAGTTTGACAGTTTCTGGGGGCTACACCTTC. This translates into CASSLTVSGGYTF.

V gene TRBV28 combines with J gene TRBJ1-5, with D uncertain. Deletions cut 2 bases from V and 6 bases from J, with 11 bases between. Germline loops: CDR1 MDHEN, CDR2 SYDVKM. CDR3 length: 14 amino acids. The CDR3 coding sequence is TGTGCCAGCAGTTTAGGTCAGAAAGTTCAGCCCCAGCATTTT. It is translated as CASSLGQKVQPQHF.